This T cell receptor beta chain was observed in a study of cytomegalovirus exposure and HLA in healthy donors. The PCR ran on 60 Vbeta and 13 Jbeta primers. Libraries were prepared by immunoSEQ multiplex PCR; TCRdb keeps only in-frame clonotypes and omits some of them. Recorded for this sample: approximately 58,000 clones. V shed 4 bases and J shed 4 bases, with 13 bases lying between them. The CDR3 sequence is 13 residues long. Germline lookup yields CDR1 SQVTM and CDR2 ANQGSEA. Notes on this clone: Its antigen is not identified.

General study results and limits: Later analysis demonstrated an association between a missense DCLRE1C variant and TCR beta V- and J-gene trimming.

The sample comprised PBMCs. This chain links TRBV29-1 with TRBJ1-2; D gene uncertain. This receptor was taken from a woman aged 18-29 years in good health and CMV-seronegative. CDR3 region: CSVVTANGYGYTF. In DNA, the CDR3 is TGCAGCGTTGTAACAGCTAACGGCTATGGCTACACCTTC.